One T cell receptor (beta chain) is described in this entry. From the RT-PCR reads, TCRdb called clonotypes with MiXCR, one entry per CDR3 protein. The profile shows roughly 880,000 distinct CDR3 sequences, 15% to 20% of them singletons. These data belong to a study of patients and donors after allogeneic stem cell transplantation. Germline-derived CDR1 and CDR2 are KGHDR and SFDVKD. The junction had 2 bases not matched to a gene; V was cut back by 3 bases and J by 5 bases. The CDR3 has 15 amino acids. This receptor was identified in a human donor who was either an allogeneic HSCT recipient or a stem cell or donor lymphocyte infusion donor (not recorded which). It is not recorded whose cells these are; they may come from a transplant donor. The sample was blood, either unsorted or a sorted T cell fraction (not recorded which). The V and J genes are TRBV24-1 and TRBJ2-1; 11 bases agree with TRBD2. The CDR3 DNA reads TGTGCCACCAGTGATCGACTAGCGGGGCACAATGAGCAGTTCTTC. Translation gives CATSDRLAGHNEQFF.